The sequence of this T cell receptor beta chain was determined in a study of beta chain features in type 1 diabetes. Study as a whole: Cell yields, gender and age were similar in healthy donors and patients.

The investigators reverse transcribed all of the isolated RNA, so they sequenced expressed TCRB transcripts. Naive, central memory and regulatory T cell samples produced a mean of approximately 3.6 million reads. TCRdb keeps only in-frame clones here, not all; method: immunoSEQ multiplex PCR. The sample holds some 110,000 clones, 16% seen once. In total, each donor contributed a single heparinised blood draw that averaged about 110 mL. CD45RO/CCR7/CD25/CD127/CD95/CD27 sorting isolated CD4+ naive, central memory, regulatory and stem cell-like memory cells. General study findings and limits: There was a moderate but significant shortening of TCRB CDR3s in all four CD4+ subsets of Type 1 diabetes patients.

This clone has a handful of counts. Its antigen is as yet unknown. This receptor was obtained from a man in his thirties or forties with type 1 diabetes. The sequencing sample was made of central memory CD4+ T cells from blood.

The CDR3: CASSLVATTAEQYF. For the CDR3, the DNA is TGTGCCAGCAGCTTAGTTGCCACTACAGCCGAGCAGTACTTC. The V gene is TRBV7-9, the J gene TRBJ2-7; D not resolved. Germline CDR1 and CDR2: SEHNR and FQNEAQ (reference sequence). The CDR3 loop spans 14 amino acids. Trimming stripped 1 base from V and 6 bases from J, with 13 bases between.